The source of this T cell receptor (beta chain) is a study of OX40 agonist ivuxolimab in advanced cancers. At the level of the study: With a range of roughly 23 to 90, age averaged approximately 54 years, and around 80% were male. Study results and caveats: More expanded clones were found, on average, in CD8+ than in CD4+ T cells. With doses of 0.1 to 3.0 mg/kg, CD4+ and CD8+ blood T cells had undergone clonal expansion by week 6.

It was autoimmune disease history or systemic immunosuppression that excluded patients. Some clones are missing from TCRdb's copy, which holds only in-frame ones; the method was immunoSEQ multiplex PCR. The sample lists more than 70,000 clones; 84% were seen once. About this clone itself: Its antigen is as yet unknown.

The CDR3 covers 16 residues. J lost 4 bases, V lost 0 bases, and 5 bases had no gene match. The germline gives CDR1 LGHNA, CDR2 YSLEER. This chain connects TRBV4-3 to TRBJ2-3; 9 nucleotides match TRBD2. The specimen comprised CD4+ or CD8+ T cells sorted from blood, sampled in a trial of the OX40 agonist ivuxolimab. This TCR was recovered from an adult with an advanced solid tumor such as melanoma, head and neck, liver or kidney cancer. CDR3 in amino acids: CASSQDQASGADTQYF. DNA of the CDR3: TGCGCCAGCAGCCAAGATCAGGCTAGCGGGGCAGATACGCAGTATTTT.